Below, 26 T cell receptor beta chains from the same sample are listed, as sequenced in a study of blood T cell repertoires in COVID-19. The assay was immunoSEQ multiplex PCR, and TCRdb's table has in-frame clones only and misses some. The top ten clones hold more than 1% of a sample with 150,000 to 200,000 clones, around 83% of them seen once. Sequenced: peripheral blood. These receptors all come from a man in his forties with acute or convalescent COVID-19.

The CDR3 spells CASSLQGPDTEAFF. The CDR3 DNA follows: TGTGCCAGCAGTCTACAGGGCCCCGACACTGAAGCTTTCTTT. The chain couples TRBV2 to TRBJ1-1; D is perhaps TRBD1 (6 bases). V was shortened by 5 bases and J by 3 bases, with 13 bases between the two germline ends. Germline V gene sequence: CDR1 SNHLY, CDR2 FYNNEI. The CDR3 extends over 14 amino acids.

The gene calls are TRBV5-1 and TRBJ2-2, with 7 positions matching TRBD1. Per the germline V gene, CDR1 is SGHRS and CDR2 is YFSETQ. The CDR3 is 14 residues long. V was pared by 4 bases and J by 7 bases, with 7 bases of the junction left unmatched. The CDR3 bases are TGCGCCAGCAGCCAAACAGGGGATCGCGGGGAGCTGTTTTTT. It yields the protein CASSQTGDRGELFF.

This clone appeared once. The V call is TRBV5-1, the J call TRBJ1-1, with TRBD1 identical over 8 bases. The CDR3 consists of 15 residues. Germline V lookup: CDR1 SGHRS, CDR2 YFSETQ. V lost 2 bases, J lost 0 bases, and 3 bases stayed unmatched. The chain's CDR3 is CASSFGQGMNTEAFF. DNA of the CDR3: TGCGCCAGCAGCTTCGGACAGGGCATGAACACTGAAGCTTTCTTT.

The rearrangement joins TRBV7-8 to TRBJ2-3; 16 nucleotides match TRBD2. After removal of 5 bases from V and 6 bases from J, the junction contained 8 bases not matched to a gene. Germline V gene lookup returns CDR1 SGHVS and CDR2 FQNEAQ. The CDR3 totals 17 residues. The CDR3 DNA is TGTGCCAGCAGCCCCTCGGGACTAGCGGGGGGGGGCGATACGCAGTATTTT. Translating gives CASSPSGLAGGGDTQYF.

This chain uses TRBV6-2 or TRBV6-3 with TRBJ2-5, with D unresolved. This CDR3 contains 13 residues. Trimming took 2 bases from V and 1 from J, leaving 5 bases between them. In germline, CDR1 is MNHEY, CDR2 SVGEGT. The CDR3 here is CASSYGIQETQYF. The CDR3 coding sequence is TGTGCCAGCAGTTACGGCATCCAAGAGACCCAGTACTTC.

The genes are TRBV5-1 and TRBJ2-5, with a possible D match to TRBD1 (5 bases). In germline, CDR1 is SGHRS, CDR2 YFSETQ. The V end lost 1 base, the J end lost 5 bases, and 12 bases lay between the germline ends. CDR3 length: 14 residues. The CDR3 sequence is CASSLQGGQETQYF. CDR3 DNA sequence: TGCGCCAGCAGCTTGCAGGGTGGGCAGGAGACCCAGTACTTC.

The V and J genes are TRBV5-1 and TRBJ2-2; 11 nucleotides align to TRBD1. After removal of 4 bases from V and 6 bases from J, the junction contained 11 bases not matched to a gene. The germline V gene has CDR1 SGHRS and CDR2 YFSETQ. The CDR3 is made up of 17 amino acids. Written as DNA, the CDR3 is TGCGCCAGCAGCGGTGGACAGGGGGCGAATTTGGCCGGGGAGCTGTTTTTT. Translation: CASSGGQGANLAGELFF.

This rearrangement joins TRBV7-9 to TRBJ1-6; D unclear. With 5 bases removed from V and 0 bases from J, the gap between germline ends came to 17 bases. This CDR3 comprises 18 residues. CDR1 and CDR2 (germline): SEHNR, FQNEAQ (reference sequence). The CDR3 DNA is TGTGCCAGCAGCCCCGGAGGGCCCTCTACCTCCTATAATTCACCCCTCCACTTT. Translating gives CASSPGGPSTSYNSPLHF. Based on the CDR3 plus reference TRBV7-9 and TRBJ1-6, the full variable domain is DTGVSQNPRHKITKRGQNVTFRCDPISEHNRLYWYRQTLGQGPEFLTYFQNEAQLEKSRLLSDRFSAERPKGSFSTLEIQRTEQGDSAMYLCASSPGGPSTSYNSPLHFGNGTRLTVT.

V gene TRBV10-3 combines with J gene TRBJ1-2; 7 bases line up with TRBD1. In germline, CDR1 is ENHRY, CDR2 SYGVKD. J gave up 8 bases and V 0 bases, and 12 bases lay outside the gene matches. The CDR3 is 16 residues long. The CDR3 sequence is CAISESGQEIAGGYTF. CDR3 sequence (DNA): TGTGCCATCAGTGAGTCCGGACAGGAAATCGCGGGGGGCTACACCTTC.

The V gene is TRBV7-9, the J gene TRBJ2-2, with D tentatively TRBD2 (5 bases). CDR1 is SEHNR and CDR2 is FQNEAQ in the germline V gene (reference sequence). The germline V and J ends were trimmed by 2 bases and 4 bases, with 8 bases remaining between them. CDR3 length: 14 residues. The CDR3, as DNA: TGTGCCAGCAGCTTACAACGGGGCACCGGGGAGCTGTTTTTT. Translated, it gives CASSLQRGTGELFF.

This rearrangement joins TRBV7-3 to TRBJ2-5, with a weak D call TRBD2 (5 bases). The germline V gene encodes CDR1 SGHTA and CDR2 FQGTGA. V was clipped by 0 bases and J by 5 bases, with 13 bases between them. The CDR3 has 15 residues. CDR3 protein: CASSLTGQAGETQYF. The CDR3 DNA reads as TGTGCCAGCAGCTTAACCGGGCAGGCGGGCGAGACCCAGTACTTC.

This chain connects TRBV6-1 to TRBJ1-6; D gene uncertain. There are 14 residues in the CDR3. V gave up 3 bases and J gave up 8 bases, with 11 bases separating them. Germline assignment: CDR1 MNHNS and CDR2 SASEGT. As DNA, the CDR3 is TGTGCCAGCAGTGAGCTCGGGAGTCATTCACCCCTCCACTTT. This encodes CASSELGSHSPLHF.

The V call is TRBV19, the J call TRBJ2-2, with D unclear. Germline V CDR1 and CDR2: LNHDA, SQIVND (reference sequence). Trimming stripped 5 bases from V and 4 bases from J, with 11 bases between. The CDR3 has 14 residues. In nucleotides, the CDR3 is TGTGCCAGTAGTCTAACAGCTGGCACCGGGGAGCTGTTTTTT. Protein sequence: CASSLTAGTGELFF.

J is TRBJ2-5 and V is TRBV23-1; D perhaps matches TRBD2 (5 bases). TRBV23-1 is reported as an ORF; its role is uncertain. V lost 2 bases and J 5 bases, leaving 24 bases between the germline ends. The CDR3 totals 18 residues. This CDR3 is CASSQNRRGSLYWETQYF. CDR3 DNA sequence: TGCGCCAGCAGTCAAAACCGTCGGGGTTCGTTGTATTGGGAGACCCAGTACTTC.

The chain is built from TRBV25-1 and TRBJ2-2; 8 bases align to TRBD1. The V segment lost 6 bases and the J segment 4 bases; nucleotides outside the gene matches: 13. This CDR3 has 17 residues. Germline CDR1 reads MGHDK; CDR2 reads SYGVNS. CDR3 in amino acids: CASSLPPGTGGTGELFF. The CDR3 DNA is TGTGCCAGCAGCCTCCCCCCCGGGACAGGAGGCACCGGGGAGCTGTTTTTT.

The V and J genes are TRBV20-1 and TRBJ2-1; 11 nucleotides align to TRBD2. Trimming cost V 3 bases and J 8 bases; bases outside gene matches: 9. Germline CDR1 is DFQATT and CDR2 is SNEGSKA (reference sequence). This CDR3 has 15 residues. For the CDR3, the DNA is TGCAGTGCTAGTGTGGTAGCGGGGGGGCCGGATGAGCAGTTCTTC. Its translation is CSASVVAGGPDEQFF.

This clone appeared a few times. This chain joins TRBV5-1 and TRBJ1-1; D not certain. This CDR3 comprises 15 residues. V shed 3 bases and J shed 4 bases, with 16 bases lying between them. The germline gives CDR1 SGHRS, CDR2 YFSETQ. Written as DNA, the CDR3 is TGCGCCAGCAGCTCCCAAACAGATACCATCACTGAAGCTTTCTTT. Translating it yields CASSSQTDTITEAFF. The full variable domain, completed using reference TRBV5-1 and TRBJ1-1, is KAGVTQTPRYLIKTRGQQVTLSCSPISGHRSVSWYQQTPGQGLQFLFEYFSETQRNKGNFPGRFSGRQFSNSRSEMNVSTLELGDSALYLCASSSQTDTITEAFFGQGTRLTVV.

The chain carries TRBV28 and TRBJ1-6; TRBD1 matches at 8 bases. The CDR3 consists of 15 residues. Looked up from germline, CDR1 is MDHEN and CDR2 is SYDVKM. Unmatched junction bases numbered 4, after V lost 6 bases and J lost 3 bases. This CDR3 reads CASRGQGYYNSPLHF. The CDR3 region has the DNA TGTGCCAGCAGAGGACAGGGCTACTATAATTCACCCCTCCACTTT. The full variable domain, its missing parts supplied by reference TRBV28 and TRBJ1-6, is DVKVTQSSRYLVKRTGEKVFLECVQDMDHENMFWYRQDPGLGLRLIYFSYDVKMKEKGDIPEGYSVSREKKERFSLILESASTNQTSMYLCASRGQGYYNSPLHFGNGTRLTVT.

This clone was counted only a few times. The V gene is TRBV10-3, the J gene TRBJ1-5; D call uncertain. CDR3 size: 12 residues. The V gene's germline CDR1 is ENHRY and CDR2 SYGVKD. V lost 4 bases and J lost 3, with 4 bases in between. The CDR3: CAISATNQPQHF. The CDR3 nucleotides read TGTGCCATCAGTGCTACCAATCAGCCCCAGCATTTT.

The chain employs TRBV6-1 and TRBJ2-7, with D perhaps matching TRBD1 (6 bases). Germline CDR1 reads MNHNS; CDR2 reads SASEGT. This CDR3 is 15 amino acids long. V lost 5 bases and J 0 bases, leaving 14 bases between the germline ends. CDR3 coding DNA: TGTGCCAGCAGTTTCGACAGGTCCCACTCCTACGAGCAGTACTTC. Protein: CASSFDRSHSYEQYF.

The chain uses TRBV3-1 (or the pseudogene TRBV3-2) and TRBJ1-2; maybe TRBD1 (5 bases). Trimming stripped 1 base from V and 8 bases from J, with 11 bases between. Germline CDR1 is LGHDT and CDR2 is YNNKEL (reference sequence). This CDR3 comprises 13 residues. CDR3 region: CASSQGGVHGYTF. The DNA of the CDR3 is TGTGCCAGCAGCCAAGGGGGGGTTCACGGCTACACCTTC.

The chain links TRBV5-6 to TRBJ2-1, with D tentatively TRBD1 (6 bases). This CDR3 spans 15 amino acids. Trimming removed 3 bases from V and 9 bases from J, with 19 bases in between. Per germline, CDR1 SGHDT and CDR2 YYEEEE. Here the CDR3 reads CASSSWDTPRGEQFF. DNA of the CDR3: TGTGCCAGCAGCTCGTGGGACACCCCACGGGGTGAGCAGTTCTTC.

Points on this clone: The same CDR3 arises from other DNA sequences in this sample as well. The chain has TRBV19 and TRBJ1-5; no clear D. CDR1 and CDR2 (germline): LNHDA, SQIVND (reference sequence). There are 14 residues in the CDR3. Trimming cost V 5 bases and J 0 bases, with 8 bases left between them. The CDR3 reads CASSGQHSNQPQHF. The CDR3 coding sequence is TGTGCCAGTAGTGGGCAGCATAGCAATCAGCCCCAGCATTTT.

The chain uses TRBV5-1 and TRBJ1-2; 9 bases line up with TRBD1. The CDR3 length is 15 residues. V gave up 4 bases and J gave up 1 base; unmatched junction bases: 5. Per the germline V gene, CDR1 is SGHRS and CDR2 is YFSETQ. DNA of the CDR3: TGCGCCAGCAGCGTCGGGACAGGGATTAACTATGGCTACACCTTC. This translates into CASSVGTGINYGYTF.

The gene calls are TRBV6-6 and TRBJ1-1; D possibly corresponds to TRBD1 (5 bases). Germline CDR1 MNHNY, CDR2 SVGAGI (reference sequence). Trimming left V 7 bases short and J 10 bases short, with 16 bases between. The CDR3 contains 12 residues. Here the CDR3 DNA reads TGTGCCAGCACCAACAGACCGCAGGGAGCTTTCTTT. Residues: CASTNRPQGAFF.

About this clone itself: Distinct nucleotide sequences in the sample also encode this CDR3. The chain carries TRBV5-4 and TRBJ1-2, with D possibly being TRBD1 (5 bases). The ends were cut back, 4 bases at V and 2 bases at J, with 9 bases in the middle. From germline, CDR1 is SGHNT and CDR2 YYREEE (reference sequence). This CDR3 is 13 amino acids long. CDR3 bases: TGTGCCAGCAGCCCTGACAGAAACTATGGCTACACCTTC. Translation gives CASSPDRNYGYTF.